Included here is one TCR beta chain sequence, with context. This clone appeared a single time. The antigen it binds to is not known. Base qualities are not provided; no much larger clone lies one nucleotide away. Patients with autoimmune disease history or receiving systemic immunosuppression were excluded from the trial. Peripheral blood for TCR sequencing was drawn from every dose cohort at baseline, at cycle 4 day 1 and at cycle 7 day 1. The samples were drawn from a first-in-human, open-label, multicenter phase I dose-escalation trial of ivuxolimab. Adults with locally advanced or metastatic melanoma, renal cell, hepatocellular, or head and neck squamous cell carcinoma were enrolled in the trial. Before TCR sequencing, CD4+ T cells and CD8+ T cells from peripheral blood were sorted into separate populations. For sequencing of the TCRbeta CDR3 region, genomic DNA was extracted from the sorted cells. The immunoSEQ Assay was used for sequencing of TCRbeta CDR3 regions. TCRdb limited this immuneACCESS table to in-frame rearrangements with V and J called. A share of clones is missing; checked studies link under half to unresolved V genes, and the rest is unexplained. This sample holds 48,000 or so clones; more than 75% were observed only once. The ten largest make up 9.9% of the sample.

The CDR3 has 12 amino acids, counting the end cysteine and phenylalanine. This entry keeps only the CDR3 DNA: 36 bases, framed from base 1. CDR1 and CDR2 (SQVTM, ANQGSEA) derive from the germline V gene. V is cut by 5 bases and J by 3 bases, and the space between the germline ends is 11 bases. This specimen comes from a study of OX40 agonist ivuxolimab in advanced cancers. Study-level background: The costimulatory receptor OX40 (CD134) was targeted by ivuxolimab, a fully human IgG2 agonistic monoclonal antibody. Intravenous ivuxolimab was administered to patients every 2 weeks at six dose levels: 0.01, 0.1, 0.3, 1.5, 3 and 10 mg/kg. Of the roughly 50 dose-escalation patients, hepatocellular carcinoma was present in about 20, melanoma in around 15, renal cell carcinoma in 9 and head and neck cancer in 9. In the dose-escalation cohort, over 65% of patients were male, and the mean age was approximately 60 years, with a range of about 23 to 85. Prior anti-PD-1, anti-PD-L1 or anti-CTLA-4 therapy was permitted, and checkpoint inhibitors had been received by about 44% of dose-escalation patients. Partial responses were achieved by three dose-escalation patients, of whom one had hepatocellular carcinoma and two had cutaneous melanoma. Peripheral TCRbeta sequencing was intended to test whether TCR sequence diversity was altered and clonal T-cell expansion was caused by ivuxolimab. The monotherapy dose-escalation portion (N ≈ 50 patients) of the phase I ivuxolimab trial is reported in the paper. The study at large found these results: Low levels of normalized T-cell clonal expansion were also seen in some patients who did not respond. Antigen specificity was not determined for the clonally expanded peripheral T cells. At doses of 0.1 to 3.0 mg/kg, clonal expansion of both CD4+ and CD8+ T cells in blood was seen between baseline and week 6. In the 0.1-3.0 mg/kg groups, partial responders were among the patients with the lowest normalized peripheral clonal expansion, particularly in CD8+ T cells. After ivuxolimab, expanded clones were on average more numerous among CD8+ T cells than among CD4+ T cells.

This clonotype originated in an adult with an advanced solid tumor such as melanoma, head and neck, liver or kidney cancer. The chain was built from TRBV29-1 and TRBJ2-7; the D gene is perhaps TRBD2, on 6 matching bases. Sequencing used CD4+ or CD8+ T cells sorted from blood, obtained in a trial of the OX40 agonist ivuxolimab. CDR3 loop: CSVRKEGYEQYF. The nucleotides are TGCAGCGTTCGAAAGGAGGGCTACGAGCAGTACTTC.